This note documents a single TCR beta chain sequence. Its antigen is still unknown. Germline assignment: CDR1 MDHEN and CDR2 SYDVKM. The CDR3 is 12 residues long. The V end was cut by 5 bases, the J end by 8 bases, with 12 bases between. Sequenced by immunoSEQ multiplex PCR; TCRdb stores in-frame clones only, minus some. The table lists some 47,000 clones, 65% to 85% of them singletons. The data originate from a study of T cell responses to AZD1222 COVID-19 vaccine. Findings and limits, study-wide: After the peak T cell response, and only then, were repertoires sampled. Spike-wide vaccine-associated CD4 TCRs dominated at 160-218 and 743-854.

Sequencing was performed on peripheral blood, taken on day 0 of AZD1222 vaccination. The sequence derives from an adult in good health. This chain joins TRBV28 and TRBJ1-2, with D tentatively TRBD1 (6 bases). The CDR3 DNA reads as TGTGCCAGCAGTGCCACAGGGCAAGGCTACACCTTC. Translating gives CASSATGQGYTF.